Below are 16 T cell receptor beta chains sequenced from a single sample in a study of blood T cell repertoires in COVID-19. TCRdb's table, derived via immunoSEQ multiplex PCR, lists solely in-frame clones and lacks some. The sample lists 150,000 to 200,000 clones; 80% to 85% were seen once. What was sequenced was PBMCs or T cells enriched from blood (not recorded which). These receptors were taken from a woman aged 60-75 years who had recovered from COVID-19.

The chain couples TRBV28 to TRBJ2-1, with a possible D match to TRBD2 (6 bases). CDR3 length equals 16 residues. V lost 6 bases, J lost 3 bases, and 18 bases lay in between. Germline lookup yields CDR1 MDHEN and CDR2 SYDVKM. The CDR3 here is CASSPPGLGGYNEQFF. The CDR3 DNA reads as TGTGCCAGCAGCCCACCGGGACTTGGGGGCTACAATGAGCAGTTCTTC.

This chain uses TRBV2 with TRBJ2-7; 10 bases are shared with TRBD2. CDR3 length: 17 residues. Trimming cost V 4 bases and J 1 base; bases outside gene matches: 10. Looked up from germline, CDR1 is SNHLY and CDR2 is FYNNEI. The CDR3 region has the DNA TGTGCCAGCAGTGGACTACCTGGGACTAGCGATTCCTACGAGCAGTACTTC. This encodes CASSGLPGTSDSYEQYF.

The chain combines TRBV28 with TRBJ1-2; D is uncertain. The CDR3 length is 14 residues. The V gene lost 2 bases and the J gene lost 3 bases, with 10 bases spanning the gap. The germline V gene encodes CDR1 MDHEN and CDR2 SYDVKM. CDR3 sequence: CASSLPRAHYGYTF. The CDR3 bases are TGTGCCAGCAGTTTACCCCGAGCTCACTATGGCTACACCTTC.

Here the CDR3 reads CASSRGLAGGGRADTQYF. The CDR3 coding sequence is TGCGCCAGCAGCCGCGGACTAGCGGGGGGAGGGAGGGCAGATACGCAGTATTTT. The chain couples TRBV5-1 to TRBJ2-3; 14 bases match TRBD2. This CDR3 has 18 amino acids. Germline CDR1 SGHRS, CDR2 YFSETQ. V shed 4 bases, J shed 4 bases, and the junction held 11 bases outside the gene matches.

This chain connects TRBV6-6 to TRBJ1-2; D gene uncertain. The V end was cut by 6 bases, the J end by 2 bases, with 19 bases between. CDR1 and CDR2 from the germline V gene are MNHNY and SVGAGI (reference sequence). The CDR3 totals 16 residues. CDR3 region: CASSPLTRGTNYGYTF. The DNA of the CDR3 is TGTGCCAGCAGCCCCCTAACACGGGGTACGAACTATGGCTACACCTTC.

The chain has TRBV5-1 and TRBJ2-1; D perhaps matches TRBD2 (6 bases). Germline V CDR1 and CDR2: SGHRS, YFSETQ. CDR3 length: 14 residues. V dropped 0 bases and J dropped 5 bases, with 9 bases sitting between them. DNA for the CDR3: TGCGCCAGCAGCTTGGCTAGCGTAGACAATGAGCAGTTCTTC. Translated, it gives CASSLASVDNEQFF.

V gene TRBV5-4 combines with J gene TRBJ2-1; TRBD2 is a possible D gene (5 bases). Trimming removed 0 bases at V and 11 bases at J, with 18 bases between. Per the germline V gene, CDR1 is SGHNT and CDR2 is YYREEE (reference sequence). This CDR3 is 15 amino acids long. For the CDR3, the DNA is TGTGCCAGCAGCTTGGTAGGACTTAGTCCGGGAAAGCAGTTCTTC. Its translation: CASSLVGLSPGKQFF.

This chain uses TRBV19 with TRBJ1-1, with D unclear. Germline V CDR1 and CDR2: LNHDA, SQIVND (reference sequence). This CDR3 has 12 amino acids. The V end lost 8 bases, the J end lost 5 bases, and 12 bases lay between the germline ends. In nucleotides, the CDR3 is TGTGCCAGTCTGGGAGGGAGGACTGAAGCTTTCTTT. Its translation is CASLGGRTEAFF.

DNA for the CDR3: TGTGCCAGCAGCTTTCAGCGAGTCGGGGAGCTGTTTTTT. This translates into CASSFQRVGELFF. V is TRBV11-2 and J is TRBJ2-2; no clear D. This CDR3 has 13 amino acids. Germline V CDR1 and CDR2: SGHAT, FQNNGV. V shed 3 bases and J shed 7 bases, with 9 bases lying between them.

The chain links TRBV2 to TRBJ2-5; TRBD2 matches 13 bases. The V segment lost 6 bases and the J segment 2 bases; nucleotides outside the gene matches: 6. From germline, CDR1 is SNHLY and CDR2 FYNNEI. The CDR3 totals 16 residues. The CDR3 DNA sequence: TGTGCCAGCAGGTCCGGGACTAGCGGGATACAAGAGACCCAGTACTTC. Translated, it gives CASRSGTSGIQETQYF.

The genes are TRBV2 and TRBJ2-7; TRBD1 is a possible D gene (6 bases). Trimming left V 4 bases short and J 6 bases short, with 10 bases between. CDR1 is SNHLY and CDR2 is FYNNEI in the germline V gene. There are 12 residues in the CDR3. CDR3: CASSVKGGEQYF. DNA of the CDR3: TGTGCCAGCAGTGTTAAAGGGGGCGAGCAGTACTTC. Full variable domain (missing parts from reference TRBV2 and TRBJ2-7): EPEVTQTPSHQVTQMGQEVILRCVPISNHLYFYWYRQILGQKVEFLVSFYNNEISEKSEIFDDQFSVERPDGSNFTLKIRSTKLEDSAMYFCASSVKGGEQYFGPGTRLTVT.

V gene TRBV21-1 combines with J gene TRBJ1-1; the listed D gene, TRBD1, was not tested against the DNA. TRBV21-1 corresponds to a pseudogene. The CDR3 spans 16 residues. In DNA, the CDR3 is TGTGCCAGCAGCACCCCGAACGGGGACATGAACACTGAAGCTTTCTTT. The encoded protein is CASSTPNGDMNTEAFF.

This clone was counted only a few times. The chain has TRBV5-1 and TRBJ1-6, with no clear D. CDR3 length equals 15 residues. V was cut by 9 bases and J by 5 bases, with 18 bases left in between. The V gene's germline CDR1 is SGHRS and CDR2 YFSETQ. The CDR3 DNA follows: TGCGCCACCCGCGCGGGCCCGGGCGATAATTCACCCCTCCACTTT. It encodes CATRAGPGDNSPLHF.

The chain uses TRBV3-1 (or the pseudogene TRBV3-2) and TRBJ1-2; 7 bases map to TRBD1. The CDR3 runs to 14 residues. With V trimmed by 4 bases and J by 8 bases, 10 bases remained unmatched. Germline CDR1 is LGHDT and CDR2 is YNNKEL (reference sequence). CDR3 in DNA: TGTGCCAGCAGCCTCGGGGGTAGGGGGCGAGGCTACACCTTC. Translating it yields CASSLGGRGRGYTF.

The V call is TRBV18, the J call TRBJ2-7; the D is unclear. In germline, CDR1 is KGHSH, CDR2 LQKENI. CDR3 length equals 14 residues. Trimming removed 3 bases from V and 2 bases from J, with 11 bases in between. In DNA form, the CDR3 reads TGTGCCAGCTCACCTAGCTCGAGGACCTACGAGCAGTACTTC. Translating it yields CASSPSSRTYEQYF.

This clone has a single count. CDR3 in DNA: TGTGCTAGTGGTTTGGCCACCTGGACAAGGGGGAGCAATCAGCCCCAGCATTTT. It translates to CASGLATWTRGSNQPQHF. The V gene is TRBV12-5, the J gene TRBJ1-5, with D possibly TRBD1 on 6 matching bases. The CDR3 has 18 amino acids. Germline CDR1 is LGHNT and CDR2 is FRNRAP. Trimming shortened V by 1 base and J by 1 base, and 17 bases separated the two germline ends.